These 8 T cell receptor beta chains were all obtained from the same sample, sequenced in a study of beta chain features in type 1 diabetes. Overall study results and limits: Researchers report that Type 1 diabetes patients had moderately but significantly shorter TCRB CDR3s across all four CD4+ subsets.

Every isolated RNA sample was fully reverse transcribed, so sequencing captured expressed TCRB transcripts. The protocol was immunoSEQ multiplex PCR, while the TCRdb copy is restricted to in-frame clones and leaves out a portion. The sample holds roughly 150,000 clones, around 9% seen once. The antigens for these receptors are not known. The sample consisted of central memory CD4+ T cells from blood. The receptors stem from a woman aged 25 to 39 with type 1 diabetes.

J is TRBJ2-2 and V is TRBV18, with 7 bases matching TRBD1. In germline, CDR1 is KGHSH, CDR2 LQKENI. This CDR3 spans 16 amino acids. With 3 bases clipped from V and 1 base from J, the junction kept 5 bases outside the gene matches. CDR3 nucleotide sequence: TGTGCCAGCTCACCGAACCAGGGGGTGAACACCGGGGAGCTGTTTTTT. Translation: CASSPNQGVNTGELFF.

This clone appeared a few times. The gene calls are TRBV6-5 and TRBJ2-2, with 9 positions matching TRBD1. This CDR3 contains 15 residues. V lost 6 bases and J lost 3; bases outside the gene matches: 5. CDR1 is MNHEY, CDR2 SVGAGI, per germline. CDR3 sequence: CASSLGTGYTGELFF. In DNA form, the CDR3 reads TGTGCCAGCAGCCTCGGGACAGGGTACACCGGGGAGCTGTTTTTT.

The chain employs TRBV28 and TRBJ1-4, with D unclear. Per germline, CDR1 MDHEN and CDR2 SYDVKM. Trimming took 5 bases from V and 6 from J, leaving 7 bases between them. The CDR3 contains 12 residues. The CDR3 DNA reads TGTGCCAGCAGTGTAGTCGATGAAAAACTGTTTTTT. Translating gives CASSVVDEKLFF.

V and J are TRBV27 and TRBJ2-3, with TRBD2 matching over 8 bases. The CDR3 spans 14 residues. Germline CDR1 is MNHEY and CDR2 is SMNVEV (reference sequence). V shed 2 bases, J shed 7 bases, and the junction held 5 bases outside the gene matches. The CDR3 is CASSLGRGAHTQYF. The CDR3 region has the DNA TGTGCCAGCAGTTTAGGGCGGGGGGCCCATACGCAGTATTTT.

This clone has just a few counts. The rearrangement uses TRBV25-1 and TRBJ2-1; 9 nucleotides match TRBD1. Per germline, CDR1 MGHDK and CDR2 SYGVNS. The CDR3 covers 14 residues. Losses at the gene ends were 3 bases for V and 9 bases for J; bases not matched to a gene: 6. The DNA of the CDR3 is TGTGCCAGCAGTGAGACAGGGGGACCCGCTGAGCAGTTCTTC. Its protein product is CASSETGGPAEQFF.

This clone was detected only a few times. This chain connects TRBV27 to TRBJ2-3; TRBD2 is a possible D gene (7 bases). This CDR3 region has 11 residues. From germline, CDR1 is MNHEY and CDR2 SMNVEV (reference sequence). The DNA for the CDR3 is TGTTTGTTTGGGGGGGCAAATACGCAGTATTTT. Translating gives CLFGGANTQYF.

This clone turned up a few times. CDR3 protein: CASSLIAGTGELFF. The CDR3 DNA follows: TGTGCCAGCAGTTTAATCGCGGGAACCGGGGAGCTGTTTTTT. V is TRBV27 and J is TRBJ2-2, with D perhaps matching TRBD2 (6 bases). This CDR3 spans 14 amino acids. The V gene's germline CDR1 is MNHEY and CDR2 SMNVEV (reference sequence). Between the trimmed V and J ends, which lost 2 bases and 5 bases, there was a span of 9 bases.

This clone occurred a few times. J is TRBJ2-7 and V is TRBV10-3; maybe TRBD1 (5 bases). The CDR3 is made up of 12 amino acids. In germline, CDR1 is ENHRY, CDR2 SYGVKD. V gave up 4 bases and J gave up 3 bases, with 7 bases separating them. The chain's CDR3 is CAISGDSYEQYF. The CDR3 coding sequence is TGTGCCATCAGTGGAGACAGCTACGAGCAGTACTTC.